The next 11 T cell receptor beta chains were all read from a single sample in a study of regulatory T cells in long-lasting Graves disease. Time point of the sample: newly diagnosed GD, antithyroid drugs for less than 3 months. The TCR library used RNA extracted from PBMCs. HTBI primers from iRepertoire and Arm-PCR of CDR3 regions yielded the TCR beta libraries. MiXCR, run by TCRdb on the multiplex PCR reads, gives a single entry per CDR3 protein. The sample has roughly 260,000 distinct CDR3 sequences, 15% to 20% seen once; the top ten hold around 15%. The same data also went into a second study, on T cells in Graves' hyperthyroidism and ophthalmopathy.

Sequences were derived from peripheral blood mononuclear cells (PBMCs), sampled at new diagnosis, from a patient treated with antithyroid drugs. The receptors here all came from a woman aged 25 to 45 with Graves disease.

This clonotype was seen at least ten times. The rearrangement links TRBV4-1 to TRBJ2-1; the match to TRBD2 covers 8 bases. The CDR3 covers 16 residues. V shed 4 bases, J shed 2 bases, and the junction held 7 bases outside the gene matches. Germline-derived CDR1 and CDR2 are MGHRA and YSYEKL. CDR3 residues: CASSPSGTRAYNEQFF. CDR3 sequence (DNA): TGCGCCAGCAGCCCCTCTGGGACTAGAGCCTACAATGAGCAGTTCTTC.

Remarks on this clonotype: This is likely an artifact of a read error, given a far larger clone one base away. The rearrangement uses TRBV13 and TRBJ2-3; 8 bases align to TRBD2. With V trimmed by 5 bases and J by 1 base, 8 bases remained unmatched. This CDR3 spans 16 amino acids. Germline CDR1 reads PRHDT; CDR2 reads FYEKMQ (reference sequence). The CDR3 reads CASSQEGAGGTDTQYF. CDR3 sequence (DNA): TGTGCCAGCAGCCAGGAAGGAGCGGGGGGCACAGATACGCAGTATTTT.

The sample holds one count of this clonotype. The CDR3 region is CASSFGTTTEAFF. In nucleotides, the CDR3 is TGTGCCAGCAGCTTCGGGACCACTACTGAAGCTTTCTTT. V usage is TRBV7-2 and J usage is TRBJ1-1; weak D call: TRBD1 (5 bases). V lost 3 bases to trimming and J lost 5 bases, with 10 bases between them. This CDR3 is 13 amino acids long. CDR1 is SGHTA, CDR2 FQGNSA, per germline. Based on the CDR3 plus reference TRBV7-2 and TRBJ1-1, the full variable domain is GAGVSQSPSNKVTEKGKDVELRCDPISGHTALYWYRQSLGQGLEFLIYFQGNSAPDKSGLPSDRFSAERTGGSVSTLTIQRTQQEDSAVYLCASSFGTTTEAFFGQGTRLTVV.

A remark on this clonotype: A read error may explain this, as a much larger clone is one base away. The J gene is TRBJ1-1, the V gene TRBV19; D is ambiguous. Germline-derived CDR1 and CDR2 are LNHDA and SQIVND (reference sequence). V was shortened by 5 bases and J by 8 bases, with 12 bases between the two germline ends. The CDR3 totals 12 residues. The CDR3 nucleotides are TGTGCCAGTAGTCCAAACGTAGCAGAAGCTTTCTTT. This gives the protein CASSPNVAEAFF.

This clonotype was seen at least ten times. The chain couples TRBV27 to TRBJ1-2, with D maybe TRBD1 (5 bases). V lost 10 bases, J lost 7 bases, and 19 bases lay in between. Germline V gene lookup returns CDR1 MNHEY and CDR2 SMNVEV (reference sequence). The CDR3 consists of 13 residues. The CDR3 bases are TGTGCCACCGCCACGGGGGGTTTCAGTGGCTACACCTTC. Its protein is CATATGGFSGYTF.

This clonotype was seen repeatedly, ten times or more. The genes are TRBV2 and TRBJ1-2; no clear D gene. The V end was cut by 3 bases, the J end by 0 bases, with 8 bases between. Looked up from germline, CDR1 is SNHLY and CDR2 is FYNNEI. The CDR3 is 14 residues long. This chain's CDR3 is CASSEQLANYGYTF. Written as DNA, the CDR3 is TGTGCCAGCAGTGAGCAACTAGCTAACTATGGCTACACCTTC. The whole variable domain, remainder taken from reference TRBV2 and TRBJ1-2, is EPEVTQTPSHQVTQMGQEVILRCVPISNHLYFYWYRQILGQKVEFLVSFYNNEISEKSEIFDDQFSVERPDGSNFTLKIRSTKLEDSAMYFCASSEQLANYGYTFGSGTRLTVV.

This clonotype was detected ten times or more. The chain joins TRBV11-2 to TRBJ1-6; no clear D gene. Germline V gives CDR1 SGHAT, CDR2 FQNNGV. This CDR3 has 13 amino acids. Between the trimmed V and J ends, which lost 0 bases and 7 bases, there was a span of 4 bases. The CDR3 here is CASSLDPNSPLHF. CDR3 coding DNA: TGTGCCAGCAGCTTAGATCCCAATTCACCCCTCCACTTT.

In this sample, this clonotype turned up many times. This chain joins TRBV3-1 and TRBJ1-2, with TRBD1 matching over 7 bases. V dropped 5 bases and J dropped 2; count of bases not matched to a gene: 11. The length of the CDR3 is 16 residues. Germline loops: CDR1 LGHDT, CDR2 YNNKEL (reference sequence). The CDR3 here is CASSSRVTGRNYGYTF. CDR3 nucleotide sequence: TGTGCCAGCAGCTCACGGGTGACAGGGCGCAACTATGGCTACACCTTC.

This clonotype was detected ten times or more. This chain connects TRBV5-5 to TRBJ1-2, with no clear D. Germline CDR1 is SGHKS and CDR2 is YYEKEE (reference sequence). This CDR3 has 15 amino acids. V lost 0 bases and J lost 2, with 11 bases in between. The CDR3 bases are TGTGCCAGCAGCTTGGGATCCGGGCTCAACTATGGCTACACCTTC. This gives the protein CASSLGSGLNYGYTF.

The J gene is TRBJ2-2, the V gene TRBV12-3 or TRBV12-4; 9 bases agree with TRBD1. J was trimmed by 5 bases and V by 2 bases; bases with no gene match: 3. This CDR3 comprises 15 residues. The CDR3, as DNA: TGTGCCAGCAGTTTATGGACAGGGGAGACCGGGGAGCTGTTTTTT. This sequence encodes CASSLWTGETGELFF.

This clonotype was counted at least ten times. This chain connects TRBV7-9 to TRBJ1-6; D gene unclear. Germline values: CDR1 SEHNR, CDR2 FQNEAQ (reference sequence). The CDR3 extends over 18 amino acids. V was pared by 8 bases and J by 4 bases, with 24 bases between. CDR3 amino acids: CASSGPRNTDRYNSPLHF. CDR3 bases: TGTGCCAGCTCTGGGCCACGAAACACCGACCGATATAATTCACCCCTCCACTTT.